Below, 20 T cell receptor beta chains from the same sample are listed, as sequenced in a study of blood T cell repertoires in COVID-19 (dated by TCRdb to about 2020). Libraries were made using the immunoSEQ multiplex PCR assay. Entries here come from immuneACCESS through TCRdb and include only in-frame sequences with V and J called. Some clones fail to appear in such tables; in the studies checked, an unresolved V gene covers under half of the shortfall, and the cause of the remainder is unknown. This sample is represented by about 250,000 clones; almost 90% of them were singletons. The ten top clones hold about 1.3% of the sample. The sequenced material came from peripheral blood. The source of these receptors is a man older than 75 with acute or convalescent COVID-19.

The rearrangement joins TRBV5-8 to TRBJ1-5; no definite D call. Germline V lookup: CDR1 SGHTS, CDR2 YDEGEE. The CDR3 spans 15 residues. The V end lost 2 bases, the J end lost 0 bases, and 9 bases lay between the germline ends. Written as DNA, the CDR3 is TGTGCCAGCAGCTTCGCAGGCTATAGCAATCAGCCCCAGCATTTT. This translates into CASSFAGYSNQPQHF.

This clone was picked up one time. V gene TRBV6-1 combines with J gene TRBJ2-5; 8 bases are shared with TRBD1. Germline V gene data show CDR1 as MNHNS and CDR2 as SASEGT. This CDR3 is built from 16 residues. The J segment lost 2 bases and the V segment lost 2 bases, leaving 7 bases of the junction unmatched. The CDR3 loop reads CASSERTGLRQETQYF. DNA for the CDR3: TGTGCCAGCAGTGAACGGACAGGGCTGAGACAAGAGACCCAGTACTTC.

The chain has TRBV5-6 and TRBJ1-2; possible D gene TRBD1, 5 bases. V was pared by 4 bases and J by 4 bases, with 14 bases between. Germline lookup yields CDR1 SGHDT and CDR2 YYEEEE. The CDR3 runs 14 residues. CDR3 protein: CASSLGRSSYGYTF. CDR3 nucleotides: TGTGCCAGCAGCCTGGGACGCTCTAGCTATGGCTACACCTTC.

The rearrangement uses TRBV2 and TRBJ1-3; 8 bases are shared with TRBD1. Germline CDR1 reads SNHLY; CDR2 reads FYNNEI. CDR3 length: 15 residues. The ends lost 5 bases at V and 0 bases at J; junction bases unmatched: 3. CDR3 residues: CASSWDRFSGNTIYF. CDR3 bases: TGTGCCAGCAGTTGGGACAGGTTCTCTGGAAACACCATATATTTT.

The chain combines TRBV19 with TRBJ2-6; 7 positions match TRBD1. Trimming cost V 5 bases and J 2 bases; bases outside gene matches: 9. Germline V gives CDR1 LNHDA, CDR2 SQIVND (reference sequence). This CDR3 is 17 amino acids long. CDR3 in DNA: TGTGCCAGTAGTGACAGGGCCCACTCTCCTGGGGCCAACGTCCTGACTTTC. This encodes CASSDRAHSPGANVLTF.

In its sample, this clone was seen once. The CDR3: CASSPTGLPDNEQFF. In DNA, the CDR3 is TGTGCCAGCAGTCCGACAGGGCTTCCCGACAATGAGCAGTTCTTC. The chain combines TRBV7-3 with TRBJ2-1, with TRBD1 matching 7 bases. V trimming: 6 bases; J trimming: 5 bases; junction bases outside the gene matches: 10. The CDR3 contains 15 residues. Per the germline V gene, CDR1 is SGHTA and CDR2 is FQGTGA.

The chain has TRBV18 and TRBJ2-1; D is perhaps TRBD2 (5 bases). The V gene lost 2 bases and the J gene lost 8 bases, with 13 bases spanning the gap. Germline V gene data show CDR1 as KGHSH and CDR2 as LQKENI. This CDR3 is built from 14 residues. The CDR3 loop is CASSPIGMGDEQFF. CDR3 coding DNA: TGTGCCAGCTCACCAATCGGGATGGGCGATGAGCAGTTCTTC.

V and J are TRBV6-5 and TRBJ2-3; no firm D call. V was trimmed by 4 bases and J by 1 base, leaving 12 bases between them. CDR1 is MNHEY and CDR2 is SVGAGI in the germline V gene. This CDR3 is built from 15 residues. CDR3: CASSSSEIRTDTQYF. DNA for the CDR3: TGTGCCAGCAGTTCGAGCGAGATACGCACAGATACGCAGTATTTT.

J is TRBJ2-1 and V is TRBV7-9, with TRBD2 matching 14 bases. This CDR3 is built from 15 residues. The V gene's germline CDR1 is SEHNR and CDR2 FQNEAQ (reference sequence). With 7 bases clipped from V and 7 bases from J, the junction kept 6 bases outside the gene matches. The CDR3 sequence is CASIFGTSGRNEQFF. As DNA, the CDR3 is TGTGCCAGCATCTTCGGGACTAGCGGGAGAAATGAGCAGTTCTTC.

This sequence joins TRBV18 and TRBJ1-2, with TRBD1 matching 9 bases. This CDR3 is 16 amino acids long. V shed 3 bases and J 2 bases; nucleotides not matched to a gene: 7. The germline V gene encodes CDR1 KGHSH and CDR2 LQKENI. The CDR3 reads CASSPGPGTGNYGYTF. The CDR3 region has the DNA TGTGCCAGCTCACCGGGCCCCGGGACAGGGAACTATGGCTACACCTTC.

The chain recombines TRBV3-1 (or the pseudogene TRBV3-2) with TRBJ2-1, with TRBD2 identical over 7 bases. This CDR3 contains 14 residues. Germline trimming cut 3 bases from V and 4 bases from J; bases unmatched to any gene: 3. CDR1 and CDR2 from the germline V gene are LGHDT and YNNKEL (reference sequence). The CDR3 sequence is CASSQRERYNEQFF. The CDR3, as DNA: TGTGCCAGCAGCCAGCGGGAGAGATACAATGAGCAGTTCTTC.

The chain recombines TRBV19 with TRBJ2-7; 9 nucleotides align to TRBD1. Germline CDR1 is LNHDA and CDR2 is SQIVND (reference sequence). Trimming took 5 bases from V and 3 from J; bases not matched to a gene: 5. The CDR3 covers 14 residues. In nucleotides, the CDR3 is TGTGCCAGTAGTCGGACAGGGGAATTCTACGAGCAGTACTTC. Translated: CASSRTGEFYEQYF.

The genes are TRBV6-2 or TRBV6-3 and TRBJ2-7, with 7 nucleotides matching TRBD2. There are 14 residues in the CDR3. V was clipped by 5 bases and J by 0 bases; unmatched bases: 4. Per the germline V gene, CDR1 is MNHEY and CDR2 is SVGEGT. DNA of the CDR3: TGTGCCAGCAGTCCACCTAGCGGCTCCTACGAGCAGTACTTC. It specifies CASSPPSGSYEQYF.

The chain employs TRBV18 and TRBJ1-6; no clear D gene. CDR3 length: 16 amino acids. V was clipped by 6 bases and J by 14 bases, with 26 bases between them. CDR1 and CDR2 (germline): KGHSH, LQKENI. The DNA for the CDR3 is TGTGCCAGCTCTCAGACATCGGTCCGACCCCGCGGGACCCTCCACTTT. This codes for CASSQTSVRPRGTLHF.

The CDR3 here is CASSLAGYVNEKLFF. The CDR3 region has the DNA TGCGCCAGCAGCTTGGCCGGGTATGTGAATGAAAAACTGTTTTTT. The V gene is TRBV5-1, the J gene TRBJ1-4; D is ambiguous. The CDR3 loop spans 15 amino acids. Trimming cost V 0 bases and J 5 bases, with 11 bases left between them. Germline assignment: CDR1 SGHRS and CDR2 YFSETQ.

J is TRBJ2-2 and V is TRBV7-3; TRBD2 matches at 8 bases. V shed 5 bases and J 7 bases; nucleotides not matched to a gene: 15. This CDR3 is built from 17 residues. CDR1 and CDR2 from the germline V gene are SGHTA and FQGTGA. CDR3 coding DNA: TGTGCCAGCAGCCCCCGCGGGGGGCGCCTCGGGGTCGGGGAGCTGTTTTTT. This translates into CASSPRGGRLGVGELFF.

This chain uses TRBV7-3 with TRBJ2-1, with D tentatively TRBD2 (6 bases). Germline CDR1 reads SGHTA; CDR2 reads FQGTGA. V lost 1 base, J lost 2 bases, and 18 bases lay in between. CDR3 length equals 18 residues. The CDR3 loop reads CASSLRGTFEGPYNEQFF. The CDR3 nucleotides read TGTGCCAGCAGCTTAAGGGGGACTTTCGAAGGACCCTACAATGAGCAGTTCTTC.

J is TRBJ1-3 and V is TRBV6-5; unclear D gene. This CDR3 has 16 amino acids. The germline CDR1 and CDR2 sequences are MNHEY and SVGAGI. Deletions cut 0 bases from V and 0 bases from J, with 9 bases between. Here the CDR3 DNA reads TGTGCCAGCAGTTACTCGAGCCCGAGCTCTGGAAACACCATATATTTT. Translation gives CASSYSSPSSGNTIYF.

This clone was counted once. The gene calls are TRBV16 and TRBJ1-1; 8 bases line up with TRBD1. The CDR3 is 14 amino acids. Germline V gene data show CDR1 as KGHSY and CDR2 as FQNENV. V lost 3 bases and J lost 3; bases outside the gene matches: 3. The CDR3 protein is CASSHTGGYTEAFF. Here the CDR3 DNA reads TGTGCCAGCAGCCACACAGGGGGATACACTGAAGCTTTCTTT. Combining the CDR3 with reference TRBV16 and TRBJ1-1 gives the whole variable domain GEEVAQTPKHLVRGEGQKAKLYCAPIKGHSYVFWYQQVLKNEFKFLISFQNENVFDETGMPKERFSAKCLPNSPCSLEIQATKLEDSAVYFCASSHTGGYTEAFFGQGTRLTVV.

This clone was counted a few times. Other DNA sequences within the sample encode an identical CDR3. The chain employs TRBV24-1 and TRBJ2-5; D ambiguous. This CDR3 is 13 amino acids long. Germline V gene lookup returns CDR1 KGHDR and CDR2 SFDVKD. Trimming left V 0 bases short and J 4 bases short, with 5 bases between. The CDR3 sequence: CATSDLSGETQYF. The CDR3 DNA reads as TGTGCCACCAGTGATTTGTCAGGAGAGACCCAGTACTTC.